The 6 T cell receptor beta chains listed next were all sequenced from one sample in a study of memory CD4+ T cells and cytomegalovirus serostatus. Using immunoSEQ multiplex PCR, the repertoire was profiled, and TCRdb retains in-frame clones only, with some absent. The table lists under 50,000 clones, roughly 78% of them singletons. Single viable CD3+CD4+CD8-CD45RO+ cells were sorted as the memory CD4+ T cells. The source material was memory CD4+ T cells from blood. These receptors came from an adult in good health and CMV-seropositive.

The V call is TRBV4-1, the J call TRBJ2-7, with 10 bases identical to TRBD2. Germline CDR1 MGHRA, CDR2 YSYEKL. Trimming took 1 base from V and 0 from J; bases not matched to a gene: 6. The CDR3 spans 17 residues. The CDR3 reads CASSQGIAGGTSYEQYF. DNA of the CDR3: TGCGCCAGCAGCCAAGGGATAGCGGGGGGTACCTCCTACGAGCAGTACTTC.

The genes are TRBV9 and TRBJ2-2, with 9 positions matching TRBD2. The CDR3 sequence is 15 residues long. V trimming: 2 bases; J trimming: 4 bases; junction bases outside the gene matches: 3. The germline V gene encodes CDR1 SGDLS and CDR2 YYNGEE. CDR3 sequence reads: CASSVGSGGTGELFF. DNA of the CDR3: TGTGCCAGCAGCGTGGGTAGCGGGGGCACCGGGGAGCTGTTTTTT.

With regard to this clone: In the same sample, other DNA sequences code for this CDR3. The CDR3 DNA follows: TGCGCCAGCAGCCAAGTCGCAGGGGAAGAGACCCAGTACTTC. It encodes CASSQVAGEETQYF. V and J are TRBV4-3 and TRBJ2-5; the D gene is possibly TRBD1 (6 bases). The CDR3 covers 14 residues. The germline gives CDR1 LGHNA, CDR2 YSLEER. V was pared by 1 base and J by 3 bases, with 9 bases between.

The chain joins TRBV5-5 to TRBJ1-4; the D gene is possibly TRBD1 (5 bases). This CDR3 has 17 amino acids. V was clipped by 1 base and J by 7 bases, with 20 bases between them. The germline CDR1 and CDR2 sequences are SGHKS and YYEKEE (reference sequence). In nucleotides, the CDR3 is TGTGCCAGCAGCTTGCAGGCAAGGGGCGACGGTAGTGAAAAACTGTTTTTT. As protein: CASSLQARGDGSEKLFF.

The J gene is TRBJ1-5, the V gene TRBV4-3; D is unclear. Germline values: CDR1 LGHNA, CDR2 YSLEER. V gave up 0 bases and J gave up 0 bases, with 6 bases separating them. This CDR3 is 15 amino acids long. The CDR3 protein is CASSQDGNSNQPQHF. CDR3 coding DNA: TGCGCCAGCAGCCAAGATGGTAATAGCAATCAGCCCCAGCATTTT.

J is TRBJ1-1 and V is TRBV7-2, with D possibly being TRBD1 (6 bases). This CDR3 is 13 amino acids long. In germline, CDR1 is SGHTA, CDR2 FQGNSA. V was cut by 1 base and J by 10 bases, with 13 bases left in between. CDR3 region: CASSLGQDLAAFF. CDR3 nucleotide sequence: TGTGCCAGCAGCTTAGGACAGGACCTGGCAGCTTTCTTT. The variable domain in full, with the rest retrieved from reference TRBV7-2 and TRBJ1-1, is GAGVSQSPSNKVTEKGKDVELRCDPISGHTALYWYRQSLGQGLEFLIYFQGNSAPDKSGLPSDRFSAERTGGSVSTLTIQRTQQEDSAVYLCASSLGQDLAAFFGQGTRLTVV.